The 5 T cell receptor beta chains below come from one sample, sequenced in a study of T-cell memory formation after mild COVID-19. TCRdb re-analysed the 5' RACE reads in MiXCR, keeping a single row per CDR3 protein. Of fewer than 350,000 distinct CDR3 sequences listed, roughly an eighth are singletons. Sequencing was done on a sample of PBMCs or a T cell subset sorted from them (not recorded which). The receptor source for this set is a young man who had mild COVID-19 (a few samples of this study predate the infection). Cell type and time point are not known.

This clonotype was counted only a few times. The rearrangement joins TRBV5-1 to TRBJ2-5; the match to TRBD2 covers 11 bases. Per the germline V gene, CDR1 is SGHRS and CDR2 is YFSETQ. The V gene end was trimmed by 6 bases and the J gene end by 0 bases; junction bases not matched to a gene: 7. This CDR3 contains 16 residues. The CDR3 spells CASTSSSGGNQETQYF. In DNA form, the CDR3 reads TGCGCCAGCACCTCCTCTAGCGGGGGGAACCAAGAGACCCAGTACTTC.

This clonotype occurred a few times. This sequence joins TRBV5-1 and TRBJ2-7; D might be TRBD2 (5 bases). Trimming removed 1 base from V and 5 bases from J, with 10 bases in between. Germline V CDR1 and CDR2: SGHRS, YFSETQ. There are 13 residues in the CDR3. In DNA, the CDR3 is TGCGCCAGCAGCTTGAGTCCGGGAAACGAGCAGTACGTC. It codes for CASSLSPGNEQYV.

The chain combines TRBV4-2 with TRBJ2-1; D is perhaps TRBD2 (6 bases). Trimming stripped 2 bases from V and 1 base from J, with 18 bases between. The length of the CDR3 is 18 residues. Looked up from germline, CDR1 is LGHNA and CDR2 is YNFKEQ. The CDR3 region is CASSQPIRAGISYNEQFF. For the CDR3, the DNA is TGTGCCAGCAGCCAACCGATAAGGGCGGGGATATCCTACAATGAGCAGTTCTTC.

This clonotype has just a few counts. The chain carries TRBV7-2 and TRBJ2-3; D might be TRBD1 or TRBD2, each matching 5 bases. This CDR3 spans 15 amino acids. The germline V gene encodes CDR1 SGHTA and CDR2 FQGNSA. V lost 5 bases and J 0 bases, leaving 12 bases between the germline ends. CDR3 in DNA: TGTGCCAGCAGCCCCCGGGGCCGGAGCACAGATACGCAGTATTTT. This sequence encodes CASSPRGRSTDTQYF. Filled out from reference TRBV7-2 and TRBJ2-3, the complete variable domain reads GAGVSQSPSNKVTEKGKDVELRCDPISGHTALYWYRQSLGQGLEFLIYFQGNSAPDKSGLPSDRFSAERTGGSVSTLTIQRTQQEDSAVYLCASSPRGRSTDTQYFGPGTRLTVL.

CDR3 DNA sequence: TGTGCCAGCACGACCGGGACAAGAGTTACACCCCTCCACTTT. Amino acid sequence: CASTTGTRVTPLHF. The J gene is TRBJ1-6, the V gene TRBV7-9; tentative D call: TRBD1 (6 bases). V was clipped by 7 bases and J by 11 bases, with 18 bases between them. Germline assignment: CDR1 SEHNR and CDR2 FQNEAQ (reference sequence). The CDR3 sequence is 14 residues long. Variable domain in full (rest from reference TRBV7-9 and TRBJ1-6): DTGVSQNPRHKITKRGQNVTFRCDPISEHNRLYWYRQTLGQGPEFLTYFQNEAQLEKSRLLSDRFSAERPKGSFSTLEIQRTEQGDSAMYLCASTTGTRVTPLHFGNGTRLTVT.